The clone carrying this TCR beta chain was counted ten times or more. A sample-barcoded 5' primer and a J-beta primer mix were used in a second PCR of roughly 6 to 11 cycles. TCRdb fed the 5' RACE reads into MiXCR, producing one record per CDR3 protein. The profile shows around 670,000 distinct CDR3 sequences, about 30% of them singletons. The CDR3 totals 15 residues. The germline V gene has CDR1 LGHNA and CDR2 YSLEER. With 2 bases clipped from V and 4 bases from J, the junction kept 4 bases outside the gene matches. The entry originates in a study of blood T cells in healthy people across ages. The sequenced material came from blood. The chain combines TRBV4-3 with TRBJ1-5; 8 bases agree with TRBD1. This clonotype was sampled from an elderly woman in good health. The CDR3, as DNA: TGCGCCAGCAGCCAAAACCGGGACAGGAATCAGCCCCAGCATTTT. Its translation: CASSQNRDRNQPQHF.